Listed below are T cell receptor beta chains from one sample, sequenced in a study of control samples from healthy donors and cancer patients. The assay was immunoSEQ multiplex PCR, and TCRdb's table has in-frame clones only and misses some. The data hold 350,000 to 450,000 clones, with over 75% observed a single time. Source material: PBMCs. These receptors all come from a man aged 35-49 years with head and neck cancer. CDR3s include the opening cysteine and the closing phenylalanine or tryptophan.

v_call cdr3_aa
TRBV30 CAWSAGTGSYEQYF
TRBV11-3 CASSLGQGSTDTQYF
TRBV9 CASNRPRGQPQHF
TRBV5-1 CASSLEGGEGTNQQFF
TRBV18 CASSPEALNTEAFF
TRBV19 CASSIQRGGGETQYF
TRBV27 CASSSLQDWVGELFF
TRBV7-6 CASSFWSSSGANVLTF
TRBV18 CASSQEAEGLWEKLFF
TRBV11-2 CASSLLRTTDTQYF
TRBV18 CASSPPGLGSREQFF
TRBV12-5 CASGLAVTSLGHPETQYF
TRBV6-2/TRBV6-3 CASSEYIGASGKLFF
TRBV5-1 CASSLGTGEEKLFF
TRBV6-2/TRBV6-3 CASSRAGVDSPLHF
TRBV6-2/TRBV6-3 CASSYRDNQPQHF
TRBV12-3/TRBV12-4 CASSLLDNSPLHF
TRBV7-2 CASSPGTILNTEAFF
TRBV27 CASSFYSGKSYNEQFF
TRBV28 CASNPPGTGGTDTQYF
TRBV6-5 CASSTRRSGANVLTF
TRBV3-1/TRBV3-2 CASSQGRGGETQYF
TRBV10-3 CASTETGEAFF
TRBV21-1 CASNNPFPRDGNTEAFF
TRBV11-2 CASSLGQNNEQFF
TRBV2 CASIWGATNEKLFF
TRBV7-6 CASSSAANTEAFF
TRBV11-2 CASSLARELPEQYF
TRBV19 CASSISGQPQHF
TRBV12-3/TRBV12-4 CASSIQGSGEAFF
TRBV27 CASSWTRVSTDTQYF
TRBV5-1 CASSRPESGDSYEQYF
TRBV2 CASSEGTGGYNSPLHF
TRBV19 CASSARQPQASSYNEQFF
TRBV4-2 CASSQRGGGSNEKLFF